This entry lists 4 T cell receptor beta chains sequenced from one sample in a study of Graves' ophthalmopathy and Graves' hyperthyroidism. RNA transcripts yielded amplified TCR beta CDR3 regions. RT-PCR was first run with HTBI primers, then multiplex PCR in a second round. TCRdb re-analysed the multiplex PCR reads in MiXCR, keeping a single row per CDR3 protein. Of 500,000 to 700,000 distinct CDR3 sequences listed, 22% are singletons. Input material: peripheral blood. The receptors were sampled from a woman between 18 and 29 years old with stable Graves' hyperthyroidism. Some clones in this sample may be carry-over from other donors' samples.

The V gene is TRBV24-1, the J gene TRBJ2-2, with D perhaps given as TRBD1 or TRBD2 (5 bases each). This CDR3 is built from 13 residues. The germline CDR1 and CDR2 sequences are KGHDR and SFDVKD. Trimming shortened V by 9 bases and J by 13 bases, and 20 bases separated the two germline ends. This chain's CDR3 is CATQRGGSEMLFF. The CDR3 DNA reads TGTGCCACCCAACGGGGCGGCTCCGAAATGCTGTTTTTT.

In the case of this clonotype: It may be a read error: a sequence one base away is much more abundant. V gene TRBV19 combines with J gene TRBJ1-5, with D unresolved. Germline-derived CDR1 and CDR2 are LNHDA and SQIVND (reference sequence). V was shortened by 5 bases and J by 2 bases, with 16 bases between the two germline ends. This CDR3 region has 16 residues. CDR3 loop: CASSAPGGGGNQPQHF. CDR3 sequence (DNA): TGTGCCAGTAGTGCCCCGGGAGGCGGCGGCAATCAGCCCCAGCATTTT.

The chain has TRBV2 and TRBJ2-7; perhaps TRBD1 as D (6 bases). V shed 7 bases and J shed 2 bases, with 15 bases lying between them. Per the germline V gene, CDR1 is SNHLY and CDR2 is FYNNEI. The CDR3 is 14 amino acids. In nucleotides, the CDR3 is TGTGCCAGCACCGAGGGGGAAATTACCTACGAGCAGTACTTC. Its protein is CASTEGEITYEQYF.

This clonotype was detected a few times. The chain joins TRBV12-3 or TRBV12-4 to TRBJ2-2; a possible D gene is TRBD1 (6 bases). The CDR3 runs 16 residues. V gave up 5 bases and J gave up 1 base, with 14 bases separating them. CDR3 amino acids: CASSTTGSGNTGELFF. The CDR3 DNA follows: TGTGCCAGCAGTACTACAGGGAGTGGGAACACCGGGGAGCTGTTTTTT.